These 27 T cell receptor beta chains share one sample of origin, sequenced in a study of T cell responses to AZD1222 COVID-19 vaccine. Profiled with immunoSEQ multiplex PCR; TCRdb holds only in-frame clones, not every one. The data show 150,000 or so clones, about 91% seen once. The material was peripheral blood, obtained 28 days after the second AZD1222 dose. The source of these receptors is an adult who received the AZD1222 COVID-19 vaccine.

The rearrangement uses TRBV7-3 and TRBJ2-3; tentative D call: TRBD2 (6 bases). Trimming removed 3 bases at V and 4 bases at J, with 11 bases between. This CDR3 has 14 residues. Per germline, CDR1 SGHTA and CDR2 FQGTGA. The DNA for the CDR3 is TGTGCCAGCAGCTTGGGCGGGAACTCAGATACGCAGTATTTT. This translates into CASSLGGNSDTQYF.

The CDR3: CATIPTTTNTGELFF. The CDR3, as DNA: TGTGCCACCATCCCGACTACCACTAACACCGGGGAGCTGTTTTTT. The chain joins TRBV19 to TRBJ2-2; maybe TRBD2 (5 bases). CDR3 length: 15 residues. Germline V lookup: CDR1 LNHDA, CDR2 SQIVND (reference sequence). Trimming removed 10 bases at V and 2 bases at J, with 17 bases between. Looking up the rest from reference TRBV19 and TRBJ2-2 gives the full variable domain: DGGITQSPKYLFRKEGQNVTLSCEQNLNHDAMYWYRQDPGQGLRLIYYSQIVNDFQKGDIAEGYSVSREKKESFPLTVTSAQKNPTAFYLCATIPTTTNTGELFFGEGSRLTVL.

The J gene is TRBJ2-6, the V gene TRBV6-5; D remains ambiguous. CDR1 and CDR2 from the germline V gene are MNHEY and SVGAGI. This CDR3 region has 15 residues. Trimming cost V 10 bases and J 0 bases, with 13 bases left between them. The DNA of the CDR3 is TGTGCCACCTCCCCAGGTGGCTCTGGGGCCAACGTCCTGACTTTC. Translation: CATSPGGSGANVLTF.

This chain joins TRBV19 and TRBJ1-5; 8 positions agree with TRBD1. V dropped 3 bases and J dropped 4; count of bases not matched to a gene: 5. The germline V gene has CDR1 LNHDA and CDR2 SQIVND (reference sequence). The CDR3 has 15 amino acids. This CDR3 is CASSIGQGTNQPQHF. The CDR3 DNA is TGTGCCAGTAGTATCGGACAGGGCACAAATCAGCCCCAGCATTTT.

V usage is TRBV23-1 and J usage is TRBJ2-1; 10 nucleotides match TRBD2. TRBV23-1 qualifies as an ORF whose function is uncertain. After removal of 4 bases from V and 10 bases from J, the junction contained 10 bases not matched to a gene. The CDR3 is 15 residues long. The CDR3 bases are TGCGCCAGCAGTCCCCTCAACCTAGCGGGGGAAGAGCAGTTCTTC. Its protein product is CASSPLNLAGEEQFF.

As DNA, the CDR3 is TGTGCCAGCAGCTTTGGGGGTCAGAACACCGGGGAGCTGTTTTTT. The encoded protein is CASSFGGQNTGELFF. The genes are TRBV11-3 and TRBJ2-2; D may match TRBD1 or TRBD2 (5 bases each). Germline assignment: CDR1 SGHNT and CDR2 YENEEA. The CDR3 is 15 residues long. Trimming cost V 3 bases and J 1 base, with 9 bases left between them. The variable domain in full, completed from reference TRBV11-3 and TRBJ2-2, reads EAGVVQSPRYKIIEKKQPVAFWCNPISGHNTLYWYLQNLGQGPELLIRYENEEAVDDSQLPKDRFSAERLKGVDSTLKIQPAELGDSAVYLCASSFGGQNTGELFFGEGSRLTVL.

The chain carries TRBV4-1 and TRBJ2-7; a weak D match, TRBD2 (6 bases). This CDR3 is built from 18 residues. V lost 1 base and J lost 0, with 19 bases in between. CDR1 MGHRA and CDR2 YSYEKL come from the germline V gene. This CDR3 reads CASSQVGGSGKSSYEQYF. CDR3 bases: TGCGCCAGCAGCCAAGTAGGCGGTAGCGGCAAAAGCTCCTACGAGCAGTACTTC.

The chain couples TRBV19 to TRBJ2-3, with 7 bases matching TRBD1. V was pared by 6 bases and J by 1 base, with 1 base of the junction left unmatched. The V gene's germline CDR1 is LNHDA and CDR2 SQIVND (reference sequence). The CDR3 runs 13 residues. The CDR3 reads CASRGTGTDTQYF. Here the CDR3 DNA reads TGTGCCAGTAGAGGGACAGGCACAGATACGCAGTATTTT.

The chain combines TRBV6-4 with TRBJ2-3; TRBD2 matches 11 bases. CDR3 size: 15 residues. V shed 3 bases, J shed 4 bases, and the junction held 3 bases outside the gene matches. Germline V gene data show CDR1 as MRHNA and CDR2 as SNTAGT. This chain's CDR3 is CASSETSGSADTQYF. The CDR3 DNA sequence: TGTGCCAGCAGTGAAACTAGCGGGAGTGCAGATACGCAGTATTTT.

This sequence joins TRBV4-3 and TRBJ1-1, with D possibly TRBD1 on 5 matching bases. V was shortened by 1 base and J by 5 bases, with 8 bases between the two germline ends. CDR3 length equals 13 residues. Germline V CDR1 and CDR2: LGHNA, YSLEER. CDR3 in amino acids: CASSQVEGTEAFF. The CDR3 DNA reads TGCGCCAGCAGCCAAGTCGAGGGGACTGAAGCTTTCTTT.

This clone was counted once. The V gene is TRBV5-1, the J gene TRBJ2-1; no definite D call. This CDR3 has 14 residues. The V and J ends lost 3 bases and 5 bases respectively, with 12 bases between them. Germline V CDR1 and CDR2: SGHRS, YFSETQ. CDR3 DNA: TGCGCCAGCAGCTACTCTTTAACCAACAATGAGCAGTTCTTC. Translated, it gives CASSYSLTNNEQFF.

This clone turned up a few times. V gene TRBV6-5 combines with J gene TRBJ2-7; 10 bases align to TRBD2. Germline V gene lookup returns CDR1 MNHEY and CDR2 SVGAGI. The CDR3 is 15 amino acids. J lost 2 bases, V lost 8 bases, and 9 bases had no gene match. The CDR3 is CASSSGLAGAYEQYF. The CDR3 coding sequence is TGTGCCAGCTCCAGCGGGCTAGCGGGGGCCTACGAGCAGTACTTC.

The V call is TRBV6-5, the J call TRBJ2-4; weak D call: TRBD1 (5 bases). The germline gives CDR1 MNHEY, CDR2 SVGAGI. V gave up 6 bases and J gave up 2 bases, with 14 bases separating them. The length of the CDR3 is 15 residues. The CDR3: CASRIQASSKNIQYF. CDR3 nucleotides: TGTGCCAGCAGGATACAGGCGTCATCCAAAAACATTCAGTACTTC.

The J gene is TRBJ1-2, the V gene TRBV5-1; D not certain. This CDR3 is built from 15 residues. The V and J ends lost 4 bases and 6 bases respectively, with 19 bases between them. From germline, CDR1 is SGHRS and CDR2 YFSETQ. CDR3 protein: CASSATGGSAHGYTF. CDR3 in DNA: TGCGCCAGCAGCGCGACGGGAGGATCGGCCCATGGCTACACCTTC.

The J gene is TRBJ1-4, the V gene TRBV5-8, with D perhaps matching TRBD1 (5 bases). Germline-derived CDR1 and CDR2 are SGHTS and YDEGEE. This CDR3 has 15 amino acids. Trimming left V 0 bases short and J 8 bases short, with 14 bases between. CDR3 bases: TGTGCCAGCAGCTTGGTTCGGGGACGGGGAGAAAAACTGTTTTTT. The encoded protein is CASSLVRGRGEKLFF.

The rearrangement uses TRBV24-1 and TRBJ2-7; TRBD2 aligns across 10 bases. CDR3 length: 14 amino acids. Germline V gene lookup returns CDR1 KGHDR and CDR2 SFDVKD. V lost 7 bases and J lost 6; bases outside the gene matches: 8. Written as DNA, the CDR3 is TGTGCCACCAGCCTGAGCGGGAGGGCCGGCGAGCAGTACTTC. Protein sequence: CATSLSGRAGEQYF.

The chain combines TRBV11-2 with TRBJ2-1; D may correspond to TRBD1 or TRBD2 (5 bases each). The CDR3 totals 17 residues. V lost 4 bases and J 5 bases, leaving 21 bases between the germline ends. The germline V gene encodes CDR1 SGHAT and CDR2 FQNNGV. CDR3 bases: TGTGCCAGCAGCTCGTCTATCGTCGTAGGGGACGACAATGAGCAGTTCTTC. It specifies CASSSSIVVGDDNEQFF.

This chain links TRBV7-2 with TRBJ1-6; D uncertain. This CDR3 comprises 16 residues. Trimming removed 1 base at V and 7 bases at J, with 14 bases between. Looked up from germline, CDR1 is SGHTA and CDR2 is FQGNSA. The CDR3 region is CASSLVAGSRNSPLHF. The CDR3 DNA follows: TGTGCCAGCAGCTTAGTGGCAGGTTCACGCAATTCACCCCTCCACTTT.

For the CDR3, the DNA is TGTGCCACCAGCAGATCCGGGACAGGGAGTTATGGCTACACCTTC. Its protein is CATSRSGTGSYGYTF. The chain uses TRBV15 and TRBJ1-2, with TRBD1 matching over 9 bases. V shed 2 bases, J shed 5 bases, and the junction held 6 bases outside the gene matches. CDR1 and CDR2 (germline): LNHNV, YYDKDF (reference sequence). CDR3 length equals 15 residues.

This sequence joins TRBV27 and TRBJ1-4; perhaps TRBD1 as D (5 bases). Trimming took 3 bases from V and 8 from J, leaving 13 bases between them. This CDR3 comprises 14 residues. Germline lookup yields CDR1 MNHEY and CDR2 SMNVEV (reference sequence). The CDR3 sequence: CASSLIQGEEKLFF. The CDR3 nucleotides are TGTGCCAGCAGTTTGATTCAAGGGGAAGAAAAACTGTTTTTT.

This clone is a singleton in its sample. CDR3 region: CASRRAGANSPLHF. The CDR3 DNA follows: TGTGCCAGCAGGAGGGCGGGTGCTAATTCACCCCTCCACTTT. The J gene is TRBJ1-6, the V gene TRBV28, with D uncertain. This CDR3 has 14 residues. Between the trimmed V and J ends, which lost 6 bases and 6 bases, there was a span of 12 bases. Looked up from germline, CDR1 is MDHEN and CDR2 is SYDVKM. Using reference TRBV28 and TRBJ1-6 for the parts outside the CDR3, the full variable domain is DVKVTQSSRYLVKRTGEKVFLECVQDMDHENMFWYRQDPGLGLRLIYFSYDVKMKEKGDIPEGYSVSREKKERFSLILESASTNQTSMYLCASRRAGANSPLHFGNGTRLTVT.

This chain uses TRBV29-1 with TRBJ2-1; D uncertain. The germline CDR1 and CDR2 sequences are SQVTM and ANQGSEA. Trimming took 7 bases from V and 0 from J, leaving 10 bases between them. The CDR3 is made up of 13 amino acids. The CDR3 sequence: CSAAPVSYNEQFF. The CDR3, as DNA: TGCAGCGCGGCGCCAGTCTCCTACAATGAGCAGTTCTTC.

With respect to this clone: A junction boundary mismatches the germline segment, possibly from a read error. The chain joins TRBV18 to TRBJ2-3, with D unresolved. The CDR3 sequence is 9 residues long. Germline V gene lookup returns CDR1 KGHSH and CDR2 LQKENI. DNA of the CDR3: TGTGCCAGCTCATCCCCGGCCCTCTTT. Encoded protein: CASSSPALF.

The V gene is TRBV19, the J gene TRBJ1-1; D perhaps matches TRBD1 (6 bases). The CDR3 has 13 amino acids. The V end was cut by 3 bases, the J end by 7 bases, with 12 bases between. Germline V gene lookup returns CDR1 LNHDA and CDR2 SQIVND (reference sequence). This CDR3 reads CASSIKMGHEAFF. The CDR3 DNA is TGTGCCAGTAGTATTAAAATGGGACATGAAGCTTTCTTT.

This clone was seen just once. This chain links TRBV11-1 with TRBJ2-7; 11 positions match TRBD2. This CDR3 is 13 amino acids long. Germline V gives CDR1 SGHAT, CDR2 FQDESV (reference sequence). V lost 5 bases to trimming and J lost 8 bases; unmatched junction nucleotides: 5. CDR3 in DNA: TGTGCCAGCAGCCAGACTAGCGGGATCAAGCAGTACTTC. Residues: CASSQTSGIKQYF.

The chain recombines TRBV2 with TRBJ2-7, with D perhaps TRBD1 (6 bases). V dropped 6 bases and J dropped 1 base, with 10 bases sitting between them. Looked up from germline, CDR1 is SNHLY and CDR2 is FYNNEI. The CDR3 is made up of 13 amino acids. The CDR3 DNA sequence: TGTGCCAGCAGCCGGGACATTTCCTACGAGCAGTACTTC. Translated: CASSRDISYEQYF. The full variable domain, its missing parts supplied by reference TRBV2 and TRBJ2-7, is EPEVTQTPSHQVTQMGQEVILRCVPISNHLYFYWYRQILGQKVEFLVSFYNNEISEKSEIFDDQFSVERPDGSNFTLKIRSTKLEDSAMYFCASSRDISYEQYFGPGTRLTVT.

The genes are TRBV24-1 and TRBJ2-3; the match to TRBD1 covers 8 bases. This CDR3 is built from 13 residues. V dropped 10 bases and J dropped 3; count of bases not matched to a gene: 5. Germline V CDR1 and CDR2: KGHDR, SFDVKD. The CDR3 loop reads CATATGATDTQYF. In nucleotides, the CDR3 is TGTGCCACTGCGACAGGGGCTACAGATACGCAGTATTTT.